The 21 T cell receptor beta chains reported below all come from one sample, sequenced in a study of tumor-infiltrating lymphocytes in localized non-small cell lung cancer. The repertoire was sequenced with immunoSEQ multiplex PCR; TCRdb's copy has only in-frame clones and lacks some. The repertoire has 5,000 to 6,500 clones, approximately 66% of them found once; the top ten carry roughly 13%. The sequencing sample was made of uninvolved lung tissue not adjacent to the tumor. Receptors were obtained from a human donor with non-small cell lung cancer.

The chain links TRBV11-1 to TRBJ2-3, with 8 bases aligning to TRBD2. J was trimmed by 5 bases and V by 3 bases; bases with no gene match: 7. CDR1 is SGHAT, CDR2 FQDESV, per germline (reference sequence). The CDR3 contains 15 residues. The CDR3 DNA reads TGTGCCAGCAGCTTTTCAGCGGGAGAGGGAGATACGCAGTATTTT. Translated, it gives CASSFSAGEGDTQYF. Variable domain in full (rest from reference TRBV11-1 and TRBJ2-3): EAEVAQSPRYKITEKSQAVAFWCDPISGHATLYWYRQILGQGPELLVQFQDESVVDDSQLPKDRFSAERLKGVDSTLKIQPAELGDSAMYLCASSFSAGEGDTQYFGPGTRLTVL.

This clone was seen a few times. The V call is TRBV7-9, the J call TRBJ1-1; D call uncertain. Trimming left V 0 bases short and J 13 bases short, with 21 bases between. CDR3 length: 15 residues. CDR1 is SEHNR and CDR2 is FQNEAQ in the germline V gene (reference sequence). The CDR3 here is CASSLAPNGPEMGFF. CDR3 DNA: TGTGCCAGCAGCTTAGCTCCAAATGGTCCCGAGATGGGTTTCTTT.

The genes are TRBV28 and TRBJ2-7, with TRBD2 identical over 8 bases. The CDR3 has 14 residues. V shed 7 bases, J shed 7 bases, and the junction held 12 bases outside the gene matches. From germline, CDR1 is MDHEN and CDR2 SYDVKM. The CDR3 region is CASIRSGISGEQYF. The DNA of the CDR3 is TGTGCCAGCATTCGTAGCGGGATATCAGGGGAGCAGTACTTC.

This clone is labeled medium-sized. J is TRBJ1-2 and V is TRBV7-8, with 8 bases identical to TRBD1. CDR1 and CDR2 (germline): SGHVS, FQNEAQ. The CDR3 loop spans 15 amino acids. With 4 bases clipped from V and 8 bases from J, the junction kept 12 bases outside the gene matches. CDR3 nucleotide sequence: TGTGCCAGCAGCTCCGCCAACAGGGGGTCTCGGGGCTACACCTTC. It yields the protein CASSSANRGSRGYTF.

Worth noting for this clone: One junction end does not reproduce the germline sequence, and a read error may be involved. V gene TRBV10-3 combines with J gene TRBJ2-5, with 8 positions matching TRBD2. Germline V CDR1 and CDR2: ENHRY, SYGVKD. The CDR3 has 16 amino acids. The CDR3 DNA is TGTGCCAGCAGTGTTCAATCGGGGGGGTCCCAAGAGACCCAGTACTTC. This encodes CASSVQSGGSQETQYF.

This clone showed up just a few times. The J gene is TRBJ2-7, the V gene TRBV6-5; 9 nucleotides line up with TRBD2. CDR1 and CDR2 from the germline V gene are MNHEY and SVGAGI. This CDR3 has 14 amino acids. The ends lost 7 bases at V and 5 bases at J; junction bases unmatched: 9. The chain's CDR3 is CASTSGTSIDEQYF. CDR3 DNA sequence: TGTGCCAGCACTAGCGGGACCTCTATCGACGAGCAGTACTTC.

This clone was picked up a small number of times. The V gene is TRBV19, the J gene TRBJ2-7; TRBD2 matches 9 bases. V gave up 5 bases and J gave up 5 bases; unmatched junction bases: 4. Per germline, CDR1 LNHDA and CDR2 SQIVND (reference sequence). The length of the CDR3 is 13 residues. The CDR3, as DNA: TGTGCCAGTAGTTATAGCGGGAGAGACGAGCAGTACTTC. It codes for CASSYSGRDEQYF. Filled out from reference TRBV19 and TRBJ2-7, the complete variable domain reads DGGITQSPKYLFRKEGQNVTLSCEQNLNHDAMYWYRQDPGQGLRLIYYSQIVNDFQKGDIAEGYSVSREKKESFPLTVTSAQKNPTAFYLCASSYSGRDEQYFGPGTRLTVT.

The chain is built from TRBV7-9 and TRBJ2-1; 7 bases fit TRBD2. The germline V gene has CDR1 SEHNR and CDR2 FQNEAQ (reference sequence). J lost 4 bases, V lost 7 bases, and 10 bases had no gene match. The CDR3 length is 15 residues. The CDR3 bases are TGTGCCAGCAACCCCCCCCTAGCGGAGTACAATGAGCAGTTCTTC. It specifies CASNPPLAEYNEQFF. Full variable domain (remainder filled in from reference TRBV7-9 and TRBJ2-1): DTGVSQNPRHKITKRGQNVTFRCDPISEHNRLYWYRQTLGQGPEFLTYFQNEAQLEKSRLLSDRFSAERPKGSFSTLEIQRTEQGDSAMYLCASNPPLAEYNEQFFGPGTRLTVL.

The chain employs TRBV6-1 and TRBJ2-7; 9 bases are shared with TRBD1. This CDR3 is built from 13 residues. Germline lookup yields CDR1 MNHNS and CDR2 SASEGT. Losses at the gene ends were 6 bases for V and 3 bases for J; bases not matched to a gene: 3. The CDR3 nucleotides read TGTGCCAGCAGCCGGACAGGGGTCTACGAGCAGTACTTC. Translating it yields CASSRTGVYEQYF.

V usage is TRBV6-5 and J usage is TRBJ2-3; possibly TRBD1 for D (6 bases). The germline gives CDR1 MNHEY, CDR2 SVGAGI. V shed 6 bases and J shed 4 bases, with 11 bases lying between them. This CDR3 comprises 13 residues. CDR3: CASSPGEADTQYF. In nucleotides, the CDR3 is TGTGCCAGCAGCCCAGGGGAAGCAGATACGCAGTATTTT.

The CDR3 loop is CAWSDTAEQYF. DNA for the CDR3: TGTGCCTGGAGCGATACAGCCGAGCAGTACTTC. The chain carries TRBV30 and TRBJ2-7; D gene unclear. Germline V CDR1 and CDR2: GTSNPN, SVGIG (reference sequence). V was trimmed by 3 bases and J by 6 bases, leaving 9 bases between them. This CDR3 region has 11 residues.

This chain uses TRBV30 with TRBJ2-7; 8 bases line up with TRBD1. The trim removed 1 base at V and 2 bases at J, leaving 7 bases unmatched. Germline-derived CDR1 and CDR2 are GTSNPN and SVGIG (reference sequence). The CDR3 spans 15 residues. The CDR3 bases are TGTGCCTGGAGTGCAAGGACAGGGCTGGCCTACGAGCAGTACTTC. Its translation is CAWSARTGLAYEQYF.

The chain carries TRBV2 and TRBJ2-7; 7 nucleotides align to TRBD1. J lost 2 bases, V lost 5 bases, and 3 bases had no gene match. The CDR3 has 13 residues. Germline CDR1 reads SNHLY; CDR2 reads FYNNEI. The CDR3 DNA reads as TGTGCCAGCAGTTGGGACAGCCCCTACGAGCAGTACTTC. This translates into CASSWDSPYEQYF.

CDR3 DNA sequence: TGTGCCAGCAGCTTAGGAGGCAGGGCCCAAGAGACCCAGTACTTC. Translating it yields CASSLGGRAQETQYF. The V gene is TRBV7-2, the J gene TRBJ2-5; possible D gene TRBD1, 5 bases. Germline-derived CDR1 and CDR2 are SGHTA and FQGNSA. CDR3 length: 15 residues. V shed 1 base and J shed 1 base, with 10 bases lying between them.

V and J are TRBV5-6 and TRBJ1-1; maybe TRBD1 (5 bases). Germline CDR1 reads SGHDT; CDR2 reads YYEEEE. Deletions cut 0 bases from V and 1 base from J, with 13 bases between. The CDR3 length is 16 residues. CDR3 DNA: TGTGCCAGCAGCTTGGGGGGCATTCCCACGAACACTGAAGCTTTCTTT. Its translation: CASSLGGIPTNTEAFF. The full variable domain, rest sourced from reference TRBV5-6 and TRBJ1-1, is DAGVTQSPTHLIKTRGQQVTLRCSPKSGHDTVSWYQQALGQGPQFIFQYYEEEERQRGNFPDRFSGHQFPNYSSELNVNALLLGDSALYLCASSLGGIPTNTEAFFGQGTRLTVV.

Only a few counts were recorded for this clone. V usage is TRBV30 and J usage is TRBJ1-4; possible D gene TRBD1, 6 bases. V was trimmed by 4 bases and J by 3 bases, leaving 12 bases between them. The CDR3 is made up of 14 amino acids. Germline V lookup: CDR1 GTSNPN, CDR2 SVGIG (reference sequence). DNA for the CDR3: TGTGCCTGGAAAGGGGGGCAGGCTAATGAAAAACTGTTTTTT. This codes for CAWKGGQANEKLFF.

By proportion, this clone is medium-sized. V is TRBV2 and J is TRBJ2-3; D gene uncertain. The ends were cut back, 4 bases at V and 9 bases at J, with 8 bases in the middle. Germline assignment: CDR1 SNHLY and CDR2 FYNNEI. CDR3 length: 11 residues. The CDR3 here is CASSVLETQYF. The CDR3 bases are TGTGCCAGCAGTGTACTTGAGACGCAGTATTTT.

The gene calls are TRBV9 and TRBJ2-3; no reliable D call. CDR1 and CDR2 (germline): SGDLS, YYNGEE. V gave up 1 base and J gave up 3 bases, with 12 bases separating them. CDR3 length equals 15 residues. The CDR3, as DNA: TGTGCCAGCAGCGTATCCCCCCGGTTAACAGATACGCAGTATTTT. Translated: CASSVSPRLTDTQYF.

The genes are TRBV28 and TRBJ2-7, with D possibly TRBD1 on 5 matching bases. Between the trimmed V and J ends, which lost 2 bases and 0 bases, there was a span of 11 bases. Germline CDR1 is MDHEN and CDR2 is SYDVKM. The length of the CDR3 is 15 residues. CDR3 residues: CASSLTGGSSYEQYF. CDR3 in DNA: TGTGCCAGCAGTTTAACAGGCGGAAGCTCCTACGAGCAGTACTTC.

The rearrangement links TRBV7-2 to TRBJ2-5; 7 bases are shared with TRBD1. V shed 5 bases and J 4 bases; nucleotides not matched to a gene: 10. CDR3 size: 15 residues. CDR1 SGHTA and CDR2 FQGNSA come from the germline V gene. Here the CDR3 DNA reads TGTGCCAGCAGCCGAATGACAGGGTTTGGAGAGACCCAGTACTTC. Its translation: CASSRMTGFGETQYF.

This rearrangement joins TRBV4-3 to TRBJ2-1; D is unclear. The CDR3 is made up of 15 amino acids. Deletions cut 4 bases from V and 4 bases from J, with 14 bases between. The V gene's germline CDR1 is LGHNA and CDR2 YSLEER. This chain's CDR3 is CASSLRQSDYNEQFF. In DNA, the CDR3 is TGCGCCAGCAGCCTTAGACAAAGCGATTACAATGAGCAGTTCTTC.